This note documents a single TCR beta chain sequence. What it binds is not known. The sample originates from a study of CD8 T cells in ankylosing spondylitis. Study results and caveats: Reportedly, matched ankylosing spondylitis synovial fluid was significantly enriched for disease-linked clones. A number of the motif variants had already been described in reactive arthritis synovial fluid and blood. Roughly eight highly homologous variants formed a TCR beta motif that appeared characteristic of ankylosing spondylitis blood. CD8+ disease-linked clones were present at relatively low frequencies in blood.

Quantitative 5'-RACE with molecular barcodes produced the TCR beta libraries. TCRdb re-derived calls from the 5' RACE reads in MiXCR, one entry per CDR3 protein. This table has under 950,000 distinct CDR3 sequences, about 20% appearing once. V was pared by 0 bases and J by 1 base, with 5 bases of the junction left unmatched. Germline V lookup: CDR1 LGHNA, CDR2 YSLEER. This CDR3 comprises 16 residues. The sequencing sample was made of blood, either unsorted or a sorted T cell fraction (not recorded which). The chain couples TRBV4-3 to TRBJ2-5, with 7 bases that match TRBD2. The clonotype originates from a male donor with ankylosing spondylitis. The CDR3: CASSQDGVAGQETQYF. DNA for the CDR3: TGCGCCAGCAGCCAAGATGGAGTAGCGGGCCAAGAGACCCAGTACTTC.